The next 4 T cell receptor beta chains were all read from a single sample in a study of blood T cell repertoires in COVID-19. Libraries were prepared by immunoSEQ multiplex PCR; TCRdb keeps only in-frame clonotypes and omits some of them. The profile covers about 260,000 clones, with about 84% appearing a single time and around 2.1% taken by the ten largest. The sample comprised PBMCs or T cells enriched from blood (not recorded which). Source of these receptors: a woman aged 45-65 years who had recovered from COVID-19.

CDR3 nucleotides: TGTGCCAGCAGCCGTAGGACAGGTGGGGGGTATGGCTACACCTTC. It translates to CASSRRTGGGYGYTF. The genes are TRBV3-1 (or the pseudogene TRBV3-2) and TRBJ1-2; 7 bases align to TRBD1. J was trimmed by 5 bases and V by 4 bases; bases with no gene match: 10. Germline V lookup: CDR1 LGHDT, CDR2 YNNKEL (reference sequence). The CDR3 sequence is 15 residues long.

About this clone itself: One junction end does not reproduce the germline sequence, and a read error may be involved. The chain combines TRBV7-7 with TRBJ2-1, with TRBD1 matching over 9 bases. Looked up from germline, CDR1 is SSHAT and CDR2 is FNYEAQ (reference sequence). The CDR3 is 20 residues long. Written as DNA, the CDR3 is TGTGCTAGCAGCTTATTTCCGTATCTAGGACAGGGGTTTGGGGACAATGAGCAGTTCTTC. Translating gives CASSLFPYLGQGFGDNEQFF.

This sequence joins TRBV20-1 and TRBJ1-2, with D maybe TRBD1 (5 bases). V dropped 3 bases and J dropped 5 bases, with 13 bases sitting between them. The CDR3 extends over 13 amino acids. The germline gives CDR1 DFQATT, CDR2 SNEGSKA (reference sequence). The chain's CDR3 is CSASRGRNYGYTF. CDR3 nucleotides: TGCAGTGCTAGTAGGGGCAGGAATTATGGCTACACCTTC.

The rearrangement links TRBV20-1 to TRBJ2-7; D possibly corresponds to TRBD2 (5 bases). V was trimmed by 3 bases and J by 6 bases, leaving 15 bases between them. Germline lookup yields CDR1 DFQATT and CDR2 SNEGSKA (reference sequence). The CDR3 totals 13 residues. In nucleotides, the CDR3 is TGCAGTGCTAGTCCGGAGGTCGATAGCGAGCAGTACTTC. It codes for CSASPEVDSEQYF.